Described below is a single T cell receptor (beta chain) sequence and its context. Sequenced by immunoSEQ multiplex PCR; TCRdb stores in-frame clones only, minus some. This table has some 180,000 clones, roughly 84% appearing once. The length of the CDR3 is 14 residues. Germline V gene lookup returns CDR1 SEHNR and CDR2 FQNEAQ (reference sequence). J lost 3 bases, V lost 4 bases, and 3 bases had no gene match. The sample originates from a study of blood T cell repertoires in COVID-19. The source material was PBMCs or T cells enriched from blood (not recorded which). This TCR came from a woman aged 30 to 39 who had been exposed to COVID-19. The chain employs TRBV7-9 and TRBJ1-1; 9 positions agree with TRBD1. DNA for the CDR3: TGTGCCAGCAGCTCGGGACAGGGCCACACTGAAGCTTTCTTT. This translates into CASSSGQGHTEAFF.